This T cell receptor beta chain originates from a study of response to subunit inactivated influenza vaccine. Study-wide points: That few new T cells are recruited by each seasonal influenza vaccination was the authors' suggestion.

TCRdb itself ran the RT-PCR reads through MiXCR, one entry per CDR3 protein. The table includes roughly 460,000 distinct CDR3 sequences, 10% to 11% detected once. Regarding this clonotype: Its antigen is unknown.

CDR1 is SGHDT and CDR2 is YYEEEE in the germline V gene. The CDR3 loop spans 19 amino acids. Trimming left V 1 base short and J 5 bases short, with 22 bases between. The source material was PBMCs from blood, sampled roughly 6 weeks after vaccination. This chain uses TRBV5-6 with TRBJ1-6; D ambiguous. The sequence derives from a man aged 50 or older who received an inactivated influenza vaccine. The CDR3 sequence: CASSLRLSGSSSNNSPLHF. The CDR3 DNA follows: TGTGCCAGCAGCTTGCGGCTGTCAGGATCAAGTAGCAATAATTCACCCCTCCACTTT.